The source of this T cell receptor beta chain is a study of shared clonotypes between healthy human individuals (TCRdb year 2020). The study in broad terms: The cohort comprised a couple of women and a few men aged 18 to 49 years. For each donor, CD4 naive and CD4 memory were each given three plates, CD8 naive was given two plates, and CD8 memory was given one plate. To estimate repertoire size and how much clonotypes are shared between individuals, the study performed deep sequencing of blood TCR repertoires from a few healthy adults. Libraries were prepared and TCR repertoires were sequenced by different laboratories using diverse techniques, in order to increase sequencing depth and limit assay-specific biases. Per donor, leukapheresis produced somewhere between about 0.8 and 9 billion PBMCs.

Using the deep immunoSEQ assay, multiplex PCR amplified TCR CDR3 regions from genomic DNA. For each cell subset, the extracted genomic DNA was distributed evenly across all wells of several immunoSEQ 96-well plates, and each plate served as one replicate. Each replicate PCR for sorted subsets received 150 to 250 ng genomic DNA, equal to about 29,000 T cell genomes. Purified libraries were measured with a Qubit 3.0 fluorometer, size-checked on a Bioanalyzer 2100, and measured again with the KAPA Library Quantification kit. Every immunoSEQ 96-well plate was sequenced on a separate single-read 150-cycle Illumina NextSeq 550 flow cell. The published analysis was carried out like this. Because the immunoSEQ output held only junctional sequences and lacked quality scores, the filtering could not match the filtering applied to full-length reads. Sequences were annotated with PyIR, a Python wrapper for IgBLAST v1.9, using IMGT germline references to assign V/J genes and CDR3. Any read was removed if the V/J assignment was weak (E-value above 1e-6), the CDR3 was missing, or the read contained stop codons, out-of-frame junctions, or ambiguous translated residues. V3J clonotypes were defined by identical inferred V gene, J gene, and CDR3 amino acid sequence. The percentage overlap between two repertoires was calculated by dividing the number of shared unique clonotypes by the size of the smaller repertoire. Richness of each repertoire was evaluated using RTK rarefaction, the Chao1 estimator, and Recon v2.1 estimates of unobserved clonotypes. Generation probabilities were computed with OLGA for all TCRbeta clonotypes obtained by the gDNA method from several donors. Imported from immuneACCESS, the table was reduced by TCRdb to in-frame sequences with V and J called. These copies leave out some clones; in studies compared against another copy, an unresolved V gene accounts for under half, and the cause of the remainder is not known. Clone size and the V and J calls come from that table; the DNA yielded D and trimming. The sample table lists more than 2 million clones, 90% to 97% of them with a count of one. 0.1% to 0.15% of the sample lies in the top ten.

Here is what the overall study found, with its caveats: Compared with non-shared clonotypes, the clonotypes found in all four sorted-subset donors had higher generation probabilities. Estimated clonotype richness was generally larger for naive than for memory subsets. Only blood was sampled, and tissue TCR repertoires likely differ from those in blood. Even with the large sequencing depth, rarefaction of the sorted-subset datasets indicated that sequencing was incomplete. Sharing across a handful of donors was observed for around 5% of naive CD4, less than 4% of naive CD8, about 2.3% of memory CD4, and around 0.4% of memory CD8 clonotypes. The genetic and exposure-history diversity represented was limited by the small number of donors. Pairwise subsampling led to the expectation that sequencing depth would affect the degree of clonotype sharing among donors.

Donors were healthy HIV-negative adults with no recently reported acute infections or vaccinations. Every donor was a Caucasian adult living in Nashville, Tennessee, USA. Magnetic negative selection was used to enrich CD4+ T cells, after which naive cells were positively selected on CD45RA and the negative fraction became the memory subset. Blood was obtained by leukapheresis, after which PBMCs were separated by Ficoll-Histopaque density gradient centrifugation and cryopreserved in liquid nitrogen vapor phase. Purity and quantity of every magnetically sorted T cell population were checked by analytical flow cytometry. Genomic DNA was isolated from every sorted fraction and measured by UV absorbance on a Nanodrop 2000c. A remark on this clone: Its cognate antigen has yet to be identified. Base quality data are lacking; no much larger clone is found one base away.

The receptor's source is a young man in good health. The sample consisted of naive CD4+ T cells sorted from blood. The cell subset or site label, read with the paper, signifies: CD45RA+ positively selected.

The CDR3 reads as follows: CASSTTISGGQETQYF. The base sequence is TGTGCCAGCTCAACCACCATTAGCGGGGGTCAAGAGACCCAGTACTTC. The rearrangement combines TRBV18 with TRBJ2-5, and TRBD2 matches 9 of the central bases. Based on the germline V gene, the CDR1 and CDR2 sequences are KGHSH and LQKENI. V and J are trimmed by 5 bases and 2 bases, and the gene matches miss 9 bases of the junction. The CDR3 measures 16 amino acids from cysteine to phenylalanine. The entry retains the CDR3 DNA only, 48 bases that are in frame from base 1.